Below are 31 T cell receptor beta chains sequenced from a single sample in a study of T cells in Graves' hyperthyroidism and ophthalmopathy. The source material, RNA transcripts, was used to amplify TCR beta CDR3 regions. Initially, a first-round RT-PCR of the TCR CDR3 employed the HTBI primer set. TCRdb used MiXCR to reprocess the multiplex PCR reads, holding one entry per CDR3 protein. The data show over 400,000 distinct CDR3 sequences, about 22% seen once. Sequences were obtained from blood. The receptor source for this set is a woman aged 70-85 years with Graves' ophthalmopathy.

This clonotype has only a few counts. The CDR3, as DNA: TGTGCCTGGGCAGGGGCGGGCAATCAGCCCCAGCATTTT. Translating it yields CAWAGAGNQPQHF. This chain uses TRBV30 with TRBJ1-5, with a possible D match to TRBD1 (6 bases). This CDR3 region has 13 residues. In germline, CDR1 is GTSNPN, CDR2 SVGIG (reference sequence). The V gene lost 5 bases and the J gene lost 2 bases, with 10 bases spanning the gap.

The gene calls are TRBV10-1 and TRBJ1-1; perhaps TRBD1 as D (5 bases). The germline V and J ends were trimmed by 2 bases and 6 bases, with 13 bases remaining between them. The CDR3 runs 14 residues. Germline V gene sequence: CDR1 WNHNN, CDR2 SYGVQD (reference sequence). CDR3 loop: CASSERRGVAEAFF. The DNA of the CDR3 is TGCGCCAGCAGTGAGCGTAGGGGAGTCGCTGAAGCTTTCTTT.

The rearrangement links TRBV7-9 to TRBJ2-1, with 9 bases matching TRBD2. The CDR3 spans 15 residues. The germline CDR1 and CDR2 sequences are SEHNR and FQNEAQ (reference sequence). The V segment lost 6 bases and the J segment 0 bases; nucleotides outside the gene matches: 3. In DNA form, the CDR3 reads TGTGCCAGCAGAAATAGCGGGAGCTCCTACAATGAGCAGTTCTTC. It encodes CASRNSGSSYNEQFF.

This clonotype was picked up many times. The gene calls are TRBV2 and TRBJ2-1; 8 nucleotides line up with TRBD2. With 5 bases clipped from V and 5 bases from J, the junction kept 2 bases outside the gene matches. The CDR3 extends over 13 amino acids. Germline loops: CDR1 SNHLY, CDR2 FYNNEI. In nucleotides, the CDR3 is TGTGCCAGCAGTTTAGCGGGGAACAATGAGCAGTTCTTC. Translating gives CASSLAGNNEQFF.

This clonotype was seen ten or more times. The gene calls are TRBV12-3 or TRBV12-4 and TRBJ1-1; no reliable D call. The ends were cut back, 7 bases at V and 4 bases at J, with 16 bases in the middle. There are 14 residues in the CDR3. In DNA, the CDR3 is TGTGCCAGCAACCACCGGCAAGGTCGCACTGAAGCTTTCTTT. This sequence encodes CASNHRQGRTEAFF.

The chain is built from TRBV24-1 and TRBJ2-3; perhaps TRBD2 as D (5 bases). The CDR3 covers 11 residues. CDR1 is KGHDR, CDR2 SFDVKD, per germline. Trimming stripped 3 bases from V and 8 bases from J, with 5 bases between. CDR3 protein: CATSDAGTQYF. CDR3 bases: TGTGCCACCAGTGATGCGGGTACGCAGTATTTT.

The CDR3 is CASSLETINTGELFF. Here the CDR3 DNA reads TGCGCCAGCAGCCTAGAGACAATTAACACCGGGGAGCTGTTTTTT. The chain uses TRBV4-1 and TRBJ2-2, with D unresolved. Trimming cost V 4 bases and J 2 bases, with 11 bases left between them. Per the germline V gene, CDR1 is MGHRA and CDR2 is YSYEKL. The CDR3 contains 15 residues.

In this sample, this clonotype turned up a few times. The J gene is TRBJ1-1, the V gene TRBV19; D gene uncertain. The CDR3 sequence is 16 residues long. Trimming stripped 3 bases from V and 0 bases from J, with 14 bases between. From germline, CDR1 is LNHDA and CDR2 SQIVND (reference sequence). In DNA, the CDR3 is TGTGCCAGTAGTATTACGGACGGAACCATGAACACTGAAGCTTTCTTT. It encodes CASSITDGTMNTEAFF.

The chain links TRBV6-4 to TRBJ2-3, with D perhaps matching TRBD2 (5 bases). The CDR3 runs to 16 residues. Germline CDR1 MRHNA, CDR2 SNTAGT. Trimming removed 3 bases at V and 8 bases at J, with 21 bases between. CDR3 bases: TGTGCCAGCAGTGAGCGGAAACCGAGGGCACACGCTACGCAGTATTTT. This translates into CASSERKPRAHATQYF.

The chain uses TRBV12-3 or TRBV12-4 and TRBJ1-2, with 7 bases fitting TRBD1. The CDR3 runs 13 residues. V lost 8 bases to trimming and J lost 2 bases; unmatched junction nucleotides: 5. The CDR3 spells CASRDRANYGYTF. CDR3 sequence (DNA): TGTGCCAGCCGTGACAGGGCCAACTATGGCTACACCTTC.

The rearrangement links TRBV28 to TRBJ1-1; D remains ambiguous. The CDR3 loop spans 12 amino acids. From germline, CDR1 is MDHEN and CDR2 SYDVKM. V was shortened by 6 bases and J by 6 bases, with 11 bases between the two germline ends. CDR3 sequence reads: CASSLGGAEAFF. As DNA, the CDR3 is TGTGCCAGCAGCTTGGGCGGAGCTGAAGCTTTCTTT.

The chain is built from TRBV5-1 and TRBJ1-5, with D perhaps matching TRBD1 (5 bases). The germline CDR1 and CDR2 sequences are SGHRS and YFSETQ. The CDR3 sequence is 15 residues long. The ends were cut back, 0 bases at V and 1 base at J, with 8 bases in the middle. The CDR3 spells CASSLGTRSNQPQHF. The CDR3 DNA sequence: TGCGCCAGCAGCTTGGGGACAAGGAGCAATCAGCCCCAGCATTTT.

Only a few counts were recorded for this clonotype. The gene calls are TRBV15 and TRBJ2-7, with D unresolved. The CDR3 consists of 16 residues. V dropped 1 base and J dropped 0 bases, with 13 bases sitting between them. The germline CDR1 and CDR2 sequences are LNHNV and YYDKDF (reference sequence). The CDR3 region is CATSRAQTLISYEQYF. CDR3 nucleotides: TGTGCCACCAGCAGAGCCCAAACGCTGATCTCCTACGAGCAGTACTTC.

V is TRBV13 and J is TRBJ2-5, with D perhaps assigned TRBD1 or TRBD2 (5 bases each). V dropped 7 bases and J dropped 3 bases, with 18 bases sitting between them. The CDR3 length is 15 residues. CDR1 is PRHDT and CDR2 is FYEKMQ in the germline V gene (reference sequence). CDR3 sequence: CASTLRGGWEETQYF. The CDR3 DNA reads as TGTGCCAGCACCCTCCGGGGCGGGTGGGAAGAGACCCAGTACTTC.

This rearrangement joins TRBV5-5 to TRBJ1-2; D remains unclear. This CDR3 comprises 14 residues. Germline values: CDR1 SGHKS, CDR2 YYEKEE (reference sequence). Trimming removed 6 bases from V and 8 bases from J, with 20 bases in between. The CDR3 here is CASNPLGSTEGYTF. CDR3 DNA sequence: TGTGCCAGCAACCCTCTGGGTAGCACAGAGGGCTACACCTTC.

CDR3 nucleotides: TGTGCCAGCAGTGAGACAGGGCCGAACACTGAAGCTTTCTTT. It is translated as CASSETGPNTEAFF. The chain links TRBV6-4 to TRBJ1-1; 7 bases align to TRBD1. Trimming cost V 3 bases and J 1 base; bases outside gene matches: 2. Germline V gives CDR1 MRHNA, CDR2 SNTAGT. The CDR3 loop spans 14 amino acids.

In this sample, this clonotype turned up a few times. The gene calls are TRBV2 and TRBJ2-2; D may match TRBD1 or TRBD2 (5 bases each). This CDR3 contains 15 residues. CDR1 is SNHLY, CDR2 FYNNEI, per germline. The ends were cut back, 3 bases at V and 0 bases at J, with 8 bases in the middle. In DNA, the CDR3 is TGTGCCAGCAGTGATGAGGGACCGAACACCGGGGAGCTGTTTTTT. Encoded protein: CASSDEGPNTGELFF.

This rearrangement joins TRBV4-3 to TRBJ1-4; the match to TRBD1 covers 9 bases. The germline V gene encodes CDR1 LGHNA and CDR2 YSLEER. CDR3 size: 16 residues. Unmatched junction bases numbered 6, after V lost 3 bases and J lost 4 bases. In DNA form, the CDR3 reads TGCGCCAGCAGCCAGAACGGACAGGGGAATAATGAAAAACTGTTTTTT. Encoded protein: CASSQNGQGNNEKLFF.

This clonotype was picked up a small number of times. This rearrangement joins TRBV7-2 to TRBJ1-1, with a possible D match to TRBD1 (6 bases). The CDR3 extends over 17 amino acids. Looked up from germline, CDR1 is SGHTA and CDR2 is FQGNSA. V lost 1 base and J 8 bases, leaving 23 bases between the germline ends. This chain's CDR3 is CASSLGRGGGFEPEAFF. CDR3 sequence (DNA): TGTGCCAGCAGCTTAGGGAGGGGGGGCGGGTTTGAGCCCGAAGCTTTCTTT. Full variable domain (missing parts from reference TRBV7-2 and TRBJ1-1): GAGVSQSPSNKVTEKGKDVELRCDPISGHTALYWYRQSLGQGLEFLIYFQGNSAPDKSGLPSDRFSAERTGGSVSTLTIQRTQQEDSAVYLCASSLGRGGGFEPEAFFGQGTRLTVV.

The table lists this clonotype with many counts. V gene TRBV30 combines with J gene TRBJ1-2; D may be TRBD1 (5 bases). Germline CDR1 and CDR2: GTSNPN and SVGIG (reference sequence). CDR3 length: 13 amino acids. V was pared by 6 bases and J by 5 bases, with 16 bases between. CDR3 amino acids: CACTQGGVYGYTF. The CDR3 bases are TGTGCCTGCACCCAGGGCGGGGTGTATGGCTACACCTTC.

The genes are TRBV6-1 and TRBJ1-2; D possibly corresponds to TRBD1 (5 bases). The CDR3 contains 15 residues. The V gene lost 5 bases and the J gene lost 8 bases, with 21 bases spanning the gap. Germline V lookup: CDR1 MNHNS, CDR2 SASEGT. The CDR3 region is CASSLTGPHQTGYTF. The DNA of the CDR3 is TGTGCCAGCAGTTTGACGGGACCGCACCAAACAGGCTACACCTTC.

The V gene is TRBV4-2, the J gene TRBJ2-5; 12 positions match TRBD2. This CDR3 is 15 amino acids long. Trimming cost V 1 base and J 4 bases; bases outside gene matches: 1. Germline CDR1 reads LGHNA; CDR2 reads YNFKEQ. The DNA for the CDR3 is TGTGCCAGCAGCCAAGGACTAGCGGGAGTAGAGACCCAGTACTTC. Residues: CASSQGLAGVETQYF.

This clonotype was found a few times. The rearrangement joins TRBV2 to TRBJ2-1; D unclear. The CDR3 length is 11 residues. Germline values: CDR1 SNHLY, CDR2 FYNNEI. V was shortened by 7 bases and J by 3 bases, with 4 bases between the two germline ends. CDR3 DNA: TGTGCCAGCAACGACTACAATGAGCAGTTCTTC. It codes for CASNDYNEQFF.

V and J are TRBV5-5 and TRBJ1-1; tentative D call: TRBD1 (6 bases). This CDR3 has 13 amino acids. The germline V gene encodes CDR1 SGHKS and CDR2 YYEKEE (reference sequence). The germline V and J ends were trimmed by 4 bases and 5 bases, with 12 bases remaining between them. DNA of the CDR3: TGTGCCAGCAGCCAAGGGGGGAAGACTGAAGCTTTCTTT. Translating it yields CASSQGGKTEAFF.

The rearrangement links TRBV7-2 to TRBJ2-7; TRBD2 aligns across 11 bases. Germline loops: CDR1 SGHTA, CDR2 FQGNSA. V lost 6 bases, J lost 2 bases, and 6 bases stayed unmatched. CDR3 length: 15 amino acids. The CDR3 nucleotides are TGTGCCAGCAGTCCGACTAGCGGGGCTACCTACGAGCAGTACTTC. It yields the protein CASSPTSGATYEQYF.

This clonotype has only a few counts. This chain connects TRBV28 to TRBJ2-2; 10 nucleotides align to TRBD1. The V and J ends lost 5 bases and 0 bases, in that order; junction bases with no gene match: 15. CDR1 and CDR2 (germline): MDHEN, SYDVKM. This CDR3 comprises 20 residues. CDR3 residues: CASSVYFYRDRGANTGELFF. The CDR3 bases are TGTGCCAGCAGTGTCTACTTCTACCGGGACAGGGGCGCGAACACCGGGGAGCTGTTTTTT.

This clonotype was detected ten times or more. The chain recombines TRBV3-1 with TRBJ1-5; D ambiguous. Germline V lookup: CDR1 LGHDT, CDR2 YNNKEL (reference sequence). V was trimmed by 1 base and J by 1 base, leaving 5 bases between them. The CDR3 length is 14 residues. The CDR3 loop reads CASSQGGSNQPQHF. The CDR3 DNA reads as TGTGCCAGCAGCCAAGGAGGCAGCAATCAGCCCCAGCATTTT.

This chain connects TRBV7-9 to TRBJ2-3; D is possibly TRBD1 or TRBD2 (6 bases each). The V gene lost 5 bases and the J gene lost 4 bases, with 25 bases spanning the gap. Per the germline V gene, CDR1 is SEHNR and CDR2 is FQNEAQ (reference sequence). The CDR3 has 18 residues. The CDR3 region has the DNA TGTGCCAGCAGCCCGGCGTCACTCAGTGGGGGGCGCCCAGATACGCAGTATTTT. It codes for CASSPASLSGGRPDTQYF.

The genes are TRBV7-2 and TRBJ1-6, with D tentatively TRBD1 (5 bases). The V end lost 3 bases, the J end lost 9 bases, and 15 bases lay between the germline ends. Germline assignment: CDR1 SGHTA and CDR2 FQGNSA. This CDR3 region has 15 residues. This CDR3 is CASSLGPAFGSPLHF. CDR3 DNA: TGTGCCAGCAGCTTGGGACCCGCTTTTGGTTCACCCCTCCACTTT. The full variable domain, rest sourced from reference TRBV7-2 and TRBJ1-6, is GAGVSQSPSNKVTEKGKDVELRCDPISGHTALYWYRQSLGQGLEFLIYFQGNSAPDKSGLPSDRFSAERTGGSVSTLTIQRTQQEDSAVYLCASSLGPAFGSPLHFGNGTRLTVT.

The CDR3 DNA is TGTGCCAGCAGCCAAGATCTAGGGGACGGCTACACCTTC. As protein: CASSQDLGDGYTF. The chain joins TRBV3-1 to TRBJ1-2; the D gene is possibly TRBD1 (5 bases). Per germline, CDR1 LGHDT and CDR2 YNNKEL (reference sequence). V was trimmed by 0 bases and J by 8 bases, leaving 10 bases between them. There are 13 residues in the CDR3.

The CDR3 sequence is CASSYGLAGARGDTQYF. CDR3 nucleotides: TGCGCCAGCAGCTACGGACTAGCGGGCGCCCGAGGGGATACGCAGTATTTT. The rearrangement uses TRBV5-1 and TRBJ2-3, with 11 positions matching TRBD2. Germline CDR1 reads SGHRS; CDR2 reads YFSETQ. J gave up 6 bases and V 3 bases, and 12 bases lay outside the gene matches. This CDR3 contains 17 residues.